Described below is a single TCR beta chain sequence and its context. Generated by immunoSEQ multiplex PCR, the TCRdb table keeps only in-frame clones and is missing some. Of about 320,000 clones listed, around nine tenths are singletons. The record originates from a study of blood T cell repertoires in COVID-19. In the study overall: PBMCs, B-cell-depleted T cells, or T cells provided the cDNA or gDNA that made up the material.

Enrolled through a virtual design, the participants were between about 18 and 100 years of age and came from some 25 US areas. Assignment of participants to cohorts was predicated upon participant-reported clinical history. The V end was cut by 6 bases, the J end by 4 bases, with 16 bases between. Germline V gene data show CDR1 as MNHNY and CDR2 as SVGAGI (reference sequence). This CDR3 is built from 15 residues. The sequenced sample consisted of PBMCs or T cells enriched from blood (not recorded which). The V call is TRBV6-6, the J call TRBJ1-5; D possibly corresponds to TRBD1 (6 bases). This clonotype was obtained from a man aged 60-69 years who had recovered from COVID-19. The CDR3 DNA reads as TGTGCCAGCAGAGCCCGGGGAGGGGGAAATCAGCCCCAGCATTTT. The encoded protein is CASRARGGGNQPQHF.